The T cell receptor (beta chain) under discussion was sequenced for a study of beta chain features in type 1 diabetes. V lost 5 bases, J lost 1 base, and 8 bases stayed unmatched. Germline CDR1 LGHNA, CDR2 YNFKEQ. The CDR3 runs to 16 residues. The authors reverse transcribed all of the isolated RNA, so sequencing captured expressed TCRB transcripts. The method was immunoSEQ multiplex PCR; TCRdb's version includes in-frame clones alone and lacks a portion of them. The sample lists almost 250,000 clones; around an eighth were seen once. This chain links TRBV4-2 with TRBJ2-1; TRBD1 aligns across 7 bases. This sequence originates from a woman aged 40 to 50 in good health. The source material was naive CD4+ T cells from blood. CDR3: CASSARGTESYNEQFF. DNA for the CDR3: TGTGCCAGCAGCGCCAGGGGGACCGAGTCCTACAATGAGCAGTTCTTC.